This record concerns one TCR beta chain sequence. The antigen is undetermined. Reverse transcribing all isolated RNA meant expressed TCRB transcripts were sequenced. The data were produced by immunoSEQ multiplex PCR, yet TCRdb's version contains in-frame clones alone and is incomplete. The profile shows about 16,000 clones, about 55% of them singletons. The entry originates in a study of beta chain features in type 1 diabetes. Sorted populations all had greater than 98% purity. Germline-derived CDR1 and CDR2 are MNHEY and SMNVEV (reference sequence). The CDR3 spans 17 residues. With 5 bases removed from V and 6 bases from J, the gap between germline ends came to 24 bases. Whole-study findings and limits: TCRB CDR3s from Type 1 diabetes patients were moderately but significantly shorter in all four CD4+ subsets.

Material for sequencing was stem cell memory CD4+ T cells from blood. This receptor was taken from a woman younger than 30 in good health. The rearrangement joins TRBV27 to TRBJ2-3; the D gene is possibly TRBD2 (6 bases). As DNA, the CDR3 is TGTGCCAGCAGTCAAGGAGAGCGGGCATACGTCAGGGATACGCAGTATTTT. Translation: CASSQGERAYVRDTQYF.